The clone carrying this TCR beta chain was seen only once. Its target is not known. The source of the sample is a study of siplizumab effects on memory and regulatory T cells. Findings and limits, study-wide: Relative to controls at 25% to 30%, mappable alloreactive CD4+ clones exhibited a mean Treg-derived proportion of approximately 68% with siplizumab.

Assays were performed on 9.7 x 10^4 or so TCR templates per sample. Sequencing used immunoSEQ multiplex PCR; TCRdb keeps in-frame clones, though not all of them. The sample includes 60,000 to 80,000 clones, less than 85% of them seen just once. The length of the CDR3 is 18 residues. In germline, CDR1 is SGHTA, CDR2 FQGNSA. The V end lost 2 bases, the J end lost 0 bases, and 17 bases lay between the germline ends. The sequencing sample was made of memory CD4+ T cells sorted from blood. This receptor was obtained from a human donor in good health. The chain employs TRBV7-2 and TRBJ1-3; D may be TRBD1 (6 bases). CDR3: CASSLTRPGAYSGNTIYF. In DNA, the CDR3 is TGTGCCAGCAGCTTAACCCGGCCAGGGGCCTACTCTGGAAACACCATATATTTT.